Each of the 29 T cell receptor beta chains below was sequenced from the same sample in a study of human T cells and chemical hapten exposure. Extraction of total RNA was performed on unfractionated whole blood. TCRdb processed the 5' RACE reads anew with MiXCR; each CDR3 protein has one entry. The sample lists about 140,000 distinct CDR3 sequences, 4.1% occurring once. These receptors were taken from a female donor in good health.

This clonotype was found many times. CDR3 loop: CASSLVAGNNEQFF. CDR3 coding DNA: TGTGCCAGCAGCTTAGTAGCGGGAAACAATGAGCAGTTCTTC. V gene TRBV7-9 combines with J gene TRBJ2-1, with 8 bases that match TRBD2. This CDR3 spans 14 amino acids. V lost 1 base and J lost 5; bases outside the gene matches: 1. Germline V CDR1 and CDR2: SEHNR, FQNEAQ (reference sequence).

The table lists this clonotype with many counts. V gene TRBV5-6 combines with J gene TRBJ2-1, with D perhaps given as TRBD1 or TRBD2 (6 bases each). The V end was cut by 3 bases, the J end by 0 bases, with 13 bases between. The CDR3 extends over 16 amino acids. The germline V gene encodes CDR1 SGHDT and CDR2 YYEEEE. The CDR3 loop is CASSSSRGLSYNEQFF. The CDR3 bases are TGTGCCAGCAGCTCCTCCCGGGGGCTCTCCTACAATGAGCAGTTCTTC.

This clonotype has a count of ten or more. The V and J genes are TRBV9 and TRBJ2-1; TRBD1 agrees at 7 bases. The CDR3 has 13 residues. The V and J ends lost 3 bases and 13 bases, in that order; junction bases with no gene match: 10. Germline CDR1 SGDLS, CDR2 YYNGEE. The CDR3 sequence is CASSADRLSAQFF. The CDR3 DNA sequence: TGTGCCAGCAGCGCGGACAGGTTAAGCGCTCAGTTCTTC.

This clonotype was found many times. J is TRBJ2-3 and V is TRBV3-2; the table names TRBD2, a call not compared with the DNA. TRBV3-2 is flagged as a pseudogene. The length of the CDR3 is 18 residues. The CDR3 loop is CASSFSVLPRGCTDTQYF. The CDR3 DNA sequence: TGTGCCAGCAGCTTTTCGGTTCTCCCTCGAGGTTGCACAGATACGCAGTATTTT.

Remarks on this clonotype: A much larger clone lies one base from this, so it may be a read error. This chain joins TRBV7-8 and TRBJ1-5; D is uncertain. CDR3 length: 16 residues. V dropped 5 bases and J dropped 1 base, with 15 bases sitting between them. Germline CDR1 and CDR2: SGHVS and FQNEAQ. DNA for the CDR3: TGTGCCAGCAGCGTACACGCGGGGATAAGCAATCAGCCCCAGCATTTT. This codes for CASSVHAGISNQPQHF.

The V call is TRBV5-1, the J call TRBJ2-2; 9 bases align to TRBD1. CDR3 size: 15 residues. Per germline, CDR1 SGHRS and CDR2 YFSETQ. V lost 5 bases and J lost 7; bases outside the gene matches: 9. This chain's CDR3 is CASRPGQGYGGELFF. The CDR3 DNA reads TGCGCCAGCAGGCCCGGACAGGGGTATGGCGGGGAGCTGTTTTTT.

In this sample, this clonotype turned up many times. V is TRBV12-3 or TRBV12-4 and J is TRBJ1-2, with D unresolved. Trimming stripped 2 bases from V and 2 bases from J, with 9 bases between. The CDR3 runs 14 residues. The CDR3 DNA reads TGTGCCAGCAGTTTAAGGACGGTGAACTATGGCTACACCTTC. Translating it yields CASSLRTVNYGYTF.

There are many counts of this clonotype. The V and J genes are TRBV6-1 and TRBJ1-1; no clear D gene. V shed 7 bases and J shed 6 bases, with 15 bases lying between them. The germline gives CDR1 MNHNS, CDR2 SASEGT. The CDR3 totals 13 residues. The CDR3 sequence: CASTIGPGSEAFF. In DNA, the CDR3 is TGTGCCAGCACCATCGGTCCGGGATCTGAAGCTTTCTTT.

This chain links TRBV28 with TRBJ2-1; 14 nucleotides line up with TRBD2. CDR1 and CDR2 from the germline V gene are MDHEN and SYDVKM. Unmatched junction bases numbered 12, after V lost 5 bases and J lost 12 bases. The length of the CDR3 is 16 residues. Here the CDR3 reads CASSAGTSGGRWGQFF. Here the CDR3 DNA reads TGTGCCAGCAGTGCAGGGACTAGCGGGGGCCGGTGGGGGCAGTTCTTC.

The sample holds many counts of this clonotype. The chain links TRBV29-1 to TRBJ2-7, with TRBD1 identical over 8 bases. Germline V gives CDR1 SQVTM, CDR2 ANQGSEA. The CDR3 spans 15 residues. Unmatched junction bases numbered 9, after V lost 4 bases and J lost 1 base. The CDR3 region is CSVGRAGGVSYEQYF. CDR3 DNA sequence: TGCAGCGTTGGGAGGGCAGGGGGCGTTTCCTACGAGCAGTACTTC.

This clonotype was recorded at least ten times. The chain carries TRBV4-2 and TRBJ1-6; D unclear. Per germline, CDR1 LGHNA and CDR2 YNFKEQ. The CDR3 runs 14 residues. Trimming left V 3 bases short and J 9 bases short, with 12 bases between. The CDR3 sequence is CASSQDNLGSPLHF. DNA of the CDR3: TGTGCCAGCAGCCAGGATAACTTAGGTTCACCCCTCCACTTT.

There are many counts of this clonotype. The chain has TRBV20-1 and TRBJ2-5; the match to TRBD1 covers 7 bases. The CDR3 runs to 13 residues. Germline trimming cut 3 bases from V and 5 bases from J; bases unmatched to any gene: 6. Germline V CDR1 and CDR2: DFQATT, SNEGSKA (reference sequence). The CDR3 loop reads CSASWTGQETQYF. CDR3 DNA: TGCAGTGCTAGCTGGACAGGCCAGGAGACCCAGTACTTC.

This clonotype was detected only a few times. This clone may be a read error of a much larger clone one base away. V and J are TRBV3-1 and TRBJ2-7, with unresolved D. From germline, CDR1 is LGHDT and CDR2 YNNKEL (reference sequence). The ends were cut back, 2 bases at V and 6 bases at J, with 20 bases in the middle. The CDR3 has 16 residues. This CDR3 reads CASSQNRASTHGEQYF. The CDR3 region has the DNA TGTGCCAGCAGCCAAAATAGGGCCAGTACCCATGGCGAGCAGTACTTC.

The sample holds a few counts of this clonotype. A much more abundant neighbour one base away suggests this may be a read error. V gene TRBV19 combines with J gene TRBJ1-1; no firm D call. With 4 bases removed from V and 1 base from J, the gap between germline ends came to 16 bases. CDR3 length: 16 amino acids. CDR1 and CDR2 (germline): LNHDA, SQIVND (reference sequence). The CDR3 coding sequence is TGTGCCAGTAGTACTCCCTGGACGGGTTCGAACACTGAAGCTTTCTTT. It yields the protein CASSTPWTGSNTEAFF.

This clonotype turned up a few times. The rearrangement links TRBV7-8 to TRBJ2-7; 10 bases map to TRBD1. V shed 5 bases, J shed 5 bases, and the junction held 12 bases outside the gene matches. The V gene's germline CDR1 is SGHVS and CDR2 FQNEAQ. There are 16 residues in the CDR3. For the CDR3, the DNA is TGTGCCAGCAGCCTAAGGAGGACAGGGGGTTGGGACGAGCAGTACTTC. It is translated as CASSLRRTGGWDEQYF.

This clonotype has only a few counts. V gene TRBV6-1 combines with J gene TRBJ2-3, with D perhaps TRBD2 (7 bases). Germline values: CDR1 MNHNS, CDR2 SASEGT. The CDR3 sequence is 14 residues long. V gave up 7 bases and J gave up 2 bases, with 13 bases separating them. The CDR3 DNA follows: TGTGCCAGCAAGGGCGGGGGCCACACAGATACGCAGTATTTT. Its protein is CASKGGGHTDTQYF.

This clonotype came up many times. This chain links TRBV7-8 with TRBJ1-1, with D maybe TRBD1 (6 bases). CDR3 length equals 14 residues. The germline V and J ends were trimmed by 3 bases and 4 bases, with 12 bases remaining between them. Germline CDR1 is SGHVS and CDR2 is FQNEAQ. The CDR3 coding sequence is TGTGCCAGCAGCTTTGTTGAAGGGGGCACTGAAGCTTTCTTT. Residues: CASSFVEGGTEAFF.

The genes are TRBV18 and TRBJ2-3; D tentatively reads TRBD1 or TRBD2 (6 bases each). Germline V lookup: CDR1 KGHSH, CDR2 LQKENI. The CDR3 sequence is 16 residues long. V was trimmed by 3 bases and J by 6 bases, leaving 19 bases between them. The CDR3 here is CASSPSPRGPGDTQYF. Here the CDR3 DNA reads TGTGCCAGCTCACCGTCTCCCCGGGGGCCAGGGGATACGCAGTATTTT.

This clonotype was counted at least ten times. This chain connects TRBV20-1 to TRBJ2-1, with 8 bases aligning to TRBD2. The germline gives CDR1 DFQATT, CDR2 SNEGSKA (reference sequence). The CDR3 sequence is 16 residues long. The junction had 7 bases not matched to a gene; V was cut back by 0 bases and J by 3 bases. CDR3 loop: CSARDPTGGGYNEQFF. CDR3 nucleotides: TGCAGTGCTAGAGATCCGACGGGGGGGGGCTACAATGAGCAGTTCTTC.

This clonotype appeared many times. The chain is built from TRBV10-3 and TRBJ2-1; TRBD2 might be the D (6 bases). V lost 4 bases and J lost 7, with 17 bases in between. CDR1 ENHRY and CDR2 SYGVKD come from the germline V gene. The CDR3 loop spans 15 amino acids. Here the CDR3 DNA reads TGTGCCATCAGTGGTGCCGGGGGTTATGCGAATGAGCAGTTCTTC. It codes for CAISGAGGYANEQFF.

This clonotype was recorded at least ten times. This chain joins TRBV29-1 and TRBJ2-1; TRBD1 matches 8 bases. This CDR3 is built from 14 residues. Germline V gene sequence: CDR1 SQVTM, CDR2 ANQGSEA. The V segment lost 3 bases and the J segment 5 bases; nucleotides outside the gene matches: 6. The CDR3, as DNA: TGCAGCGTTGATGGCGGACAGGGTCACAATGAGCAGTTCTTC. This sequence encodes CSVDGGQGHNEQFF.

This clonotype was recorded a few times. This chain connects TRBV5-4 to TRBJ1-1, with TRBD1 as a possible D gene (6 bases). Germline V gene sequence: CDR1 SGHNT, CDR2 YYREEE (reference sequence). The CDR3 loop spans 15 amino acids. V gave up 2 bases and J gave up 1 base, with 12 bases separating them. The CDR3: CASSFTDSQNTEAFF. The CDR3 region has the DNA TGTGCCAGCAGCTTTACGGACAGCCAGAACACTGAAGCTTTCTTT.

With respect to this clonotype: A much larger clone is a single base away; this may be a read error. This chain links TRBV21-1 with TRBJ1-4. TRBV21-1 is designated a pseudogene. CDR3 length equals 19 residues. This CDR3 reads CASSKGSQGITGENEKLLF. DNA for the CDR3: TGTGCCAGCAGCAAAGGGAGTCAGGGCATAACGGGAGAGAATGAAAAACTGCTTTTT.

This clonotype was counted at least ten times. The rearrangement links TRBV7-2 to TRBJ2-3, with 9 bases matching TRBD2. After removal of 3 bases from V and 5 bases from J, the junction contained 12 bases not matched to a gene. The CDR3 has 17 amino acids. Germline-derived CDR1 and CDR2 are SGHTA and FQGNSA. CDR3 sequence: CASSFAPRAGGKDTQYF. CDR3 DNA sequence: TGTGCCAGCAGCTTCGCGCCGAGAGCGGGGGGTAAAGATACGCAGTATTTT.

At least ten counts were recorded for this clonotype. The chain uses TRBV14 and TRBJ2-7; D call uncertain. The CDR3 is 15 amino acids. Trimming took off 3 bases at V and 4 bases at J, with 16 bases between the two ends. The V gene's germline CDR1 is SGHDN and CDR2 FVKESK. CDR3 DNA: TGTGCCAGCAGCCAGGAAGGTCCCCTCTGGTACGAGCAGTACTTC. As protein: CASSQEGPLWYEQYF.

This clonotype was observed at least ten times. The J gene is TRBJ1-2, the V gene TRBV18, with a weak D call TRBD1 (6 bases). V lost 4 bases, J lost 0 bases, and 24 bases lay in between. The CDR3 spans 19 residues. Per germline, CDR1 KGHSH and CDR2 LQKENI. The CDR3, as DNA: TGTGCCAGCTCACTCTCGCCCCTCAGGGGAAAAACTTCTAACTATGGCTACACCTTC. This codes for CASSLSPLRGKTSNYGYTF.

In its sample, this clonotype was seen a few times. The rearrangement links TRBV20-1 to TRBJ2-3; weak D call: TRBD2 (6 bases). Trimming left V 6 bases short and J 1 base short, with 14 bases between. The CDR3 length is 14 residues. Germline V gene data show CDR1 as DFQATT and CDR2 as SNEGSKA (reference sequence). This CDR3 reads CSARVGRCTDTQYF. In DNA form, the CDR3 reads TGCAGTGCGCGGGTTGGGAGGTGCACAGATACGCAGTATTTT.

This clonotype was seen repeatedly, ten times or more. The chain joins TRBV20-1 to TRBJ2-1; D is ambiguous. V lost 5 bases and J 6 bases, leaving 14 bases between the germline ends. The CDR3 spans 13 residues. CDR1 DFQATT and CDR2 SNEGSKA come from the germline V gene (reference sequence). The CDR3 coding sequence is TGCAGTGCTTACCGATCGCGAGCCAATGAGCAGTTCTTC. Translating it yields CSAYRSRANEQFF.

This clonotype was detected ten times or more. The chain's CDR3 is CSFKQGDEKLFF. CDR3 sequence (DNA): TGCAGCTTTAAACAGGGAGATGAAAAACTGTTTTTT. This chain links TRBV29-1 with TRBJ1-4, with a weak D call TRBD1 (6 bases). Germline-derived CDR1 and CDR2 are SQVTM and ANQGSEA. The CDR3 has 12 amino acids. V was trimmed by 8 bases and J by 6 bases, leaving 13 bases between them. Using reference TRBV29-1 and TRBJ1-4 for the parts outside the CDR3, the full variable domain is SAVISQKPSRDICQRGTSLTIQCQVDSQVTMMFWYRQQPGQSLTLIATANQGSEATYESGFVIDKFPISRPNLTFSTLTVSNMSPEDSSIYLCSFKQGDEKLFFGSGTQLSVL.